The TCR beta chain under discussion was sequenced for a study of T cells expressing NK-cell markers. Across the whole study: Each TCR beta repertoire originated in sorted T cells that were CD3+CD56+NKG2C+, CD3+CD56+NKG2C- or CD3+CD56-NKG2C+. Seven of the eight sequenced donors were HCMV-seropositive; one was seronegative. General observations from the study: The study found these clonotypes also leading the CD3+CD56-NKG2C+ fraction in a few donors. Top CD8+ clonotypes included the dominant CD3+CD56+NKG2C+ clonotypes in 5 or 6 donors.

A word on this clonotype: Its antigen is still unknown.

This CDR3 comprises 17 residues. Germline-derived CDR1 and CDR2 are DFQATT and SNEGSKA (reference sequence). TCRdb processed the 5' RACE reads again and assigns one entry to each CDR3 protein, with no DNA. The repertoire shows 400,000 to 550,000 distinct CDR3 sequences; the top ten hold 6% to 9.5%. The TCR originated in a woman aged 18 to 69 in good health. This chain links TRBV20-1 with TRBJ2-1; the TCRdb D gene call, TRBD1, has no DNA to confirm it. The sequencing sample was made of blood T cells: a sorted CD56 or NKG2C T cell subset, CD4+ or CD8+ T cells, or bulk PBMC T cells (not recorded which). CDR3 sequence reads: CSARLAVRTGMVNEQFF.